The clone carrying this TCR beta chain was counted many times. A patient was excluded if there was uncontrolled infection, other autoimmune disease, pregnancy or lactation. Drawn at first hyperthyroidism diagnosis, the blood sample preceded any ophthalmopathy symptoms. Germline-derived CDR1 and CDR2 are MGHDK and SYGVNS. This CDR3 spans 15 amino acids. The V gene end was trimmed by 6 bases and the J gene end by 4 bases; junction bases not matched to a gene: 6. The TCR beta CDR3 regions underwent amplification using RNA transcripts as the source. The TCR CDR3 was amplified in a first-round RT-PCR using the HTBI primer set. TCRdb re-called the multiplex PCR reads through MiXCR, storing one row per CDR3 protein. The data contain hundreds of thousands of distinct CDR3 sequences, 25% to 30% of them singletons. This sample was taken from a study of T cells in Graves' hyperthyroidism and ophthalmopathy.

What was sequenced was blood. The source is a middle-aged man with Graves' hyperthyroidism that later progressed to Graves' ophthalmopathy. V usage is TRBV25-1 and J usage is TRBJ2-2, with TRBD1 matching over 9 bases. The CDR3 sequence is CASSDYRGLTGELFF. CDR3 coding DNA: TGTGCCAGCAGCGACTACAGGGGGCTCACCGGGGAGCTGTTTTTT.